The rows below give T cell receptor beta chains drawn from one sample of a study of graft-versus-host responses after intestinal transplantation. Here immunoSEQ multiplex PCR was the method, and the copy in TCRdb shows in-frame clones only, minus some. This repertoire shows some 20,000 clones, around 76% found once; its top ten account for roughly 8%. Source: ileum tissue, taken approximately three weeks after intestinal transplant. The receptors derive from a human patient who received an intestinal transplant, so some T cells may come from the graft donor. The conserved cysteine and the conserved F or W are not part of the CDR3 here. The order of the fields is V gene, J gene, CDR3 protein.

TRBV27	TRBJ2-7	ASSFDRGLYEQY
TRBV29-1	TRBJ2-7	SVDVRGTREQY
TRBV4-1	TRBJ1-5	ASSQDSLYGSNQPQH
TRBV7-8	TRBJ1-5	ASSLYQGRQPQH
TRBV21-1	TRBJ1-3	ASTEEGISGNTIY
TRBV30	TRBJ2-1	AGAFGSYNEQF
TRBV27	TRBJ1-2	ASSAGGTAYGYT
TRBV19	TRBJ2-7	ASSTRLRGCEQY
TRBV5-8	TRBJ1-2	ASSQENRVGYGYT
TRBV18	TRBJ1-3	ASSPRTATGNTIY
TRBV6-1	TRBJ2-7	ASSDLPGQGHGEQY
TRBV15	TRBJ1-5	ATSRVGDKHQPQH
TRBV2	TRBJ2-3	ASRDRQTDTQY
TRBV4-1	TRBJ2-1	ASSQVGRGLYNEQF
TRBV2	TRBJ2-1	ASSRGGQPYNEQF
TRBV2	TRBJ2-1	ASRYRGPLTHNEQF
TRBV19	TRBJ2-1	ASSVSWTSGRPNEQF
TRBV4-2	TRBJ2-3	ASSQDQGTGTDTQY
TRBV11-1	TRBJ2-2	ASSSQSRDSTGELF
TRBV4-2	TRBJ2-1	ASSPGVDEQF
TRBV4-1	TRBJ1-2	ASSQRTGDNYGYT
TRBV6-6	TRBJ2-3	ASSYSYISTDTQY
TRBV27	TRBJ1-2	ASSSRGGYGYT
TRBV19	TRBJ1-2	ASWGRGAYGYT
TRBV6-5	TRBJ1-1	ASRPRAMNTEAF
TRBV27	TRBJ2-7	ASRAIGLAGNYEQY
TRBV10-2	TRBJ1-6	ASSEWTGDNSPLH
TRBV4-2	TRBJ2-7	ASSQAAGGPYYEQY
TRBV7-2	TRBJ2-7	ASSLGSGRFYEQY
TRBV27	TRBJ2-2	ASSLIRSMTGELF
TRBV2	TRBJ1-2	ASSGQGPSNYGYT
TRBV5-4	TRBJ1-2	ASSLDPSAGQNYGYT
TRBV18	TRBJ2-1	ASSPPLASGPYNEQF
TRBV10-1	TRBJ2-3	ASSVYGDNTDTQY
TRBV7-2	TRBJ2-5	ASSLVGAQETQY
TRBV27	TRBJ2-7	ASSTLMPGEGVYEQY
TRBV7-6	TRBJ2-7	ASSGWDRGYYEQY
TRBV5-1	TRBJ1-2	ASKGQGSCPGGGYT
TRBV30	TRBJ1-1	AWSLAGVTEAF
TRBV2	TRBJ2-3	ASRSTGADTQY
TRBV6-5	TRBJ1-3	ASSYSGGSGNTIY
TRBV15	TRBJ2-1	ATSRDPPGFVKGYNEQF